This T cell receptor (beta chain) stems from a study of T cells after yellow fever vaccination. Study-level findings and limits: Among primary-vaccination clones, most reappeared after the booster, at 95% to 96% for CD4 and around 90% for CD8.

The CDR3 loop spans 16 amino acids. The V and J ends lost 2 bases and 1 base respectively, with 13 bases between them. Germline-derived CDR1 and CDR2 are SGHRS and YFSETQ. Note on this clonotype: No antigen is known for it.

A single record per CDR3 protein comes from TCRdb applying MiXCR to the 5' RACE reads. The data show around 500,000 distinct CDR3 sequences, 20% to 25% seen once. The V gene is TRBV5-1, the J gene TRBJ2-1; D assignment may be TRBD1 or TRBD2 (5 bases each). The sequencing used PBMCs, collected around 3 weeks after the first yellow fever vaccination. The sequence was collected from a man younger than 35 who received the YFV17D yellow fever vaccine. The CDR3: CASSFGTGISYNEQFF. The CDR3 DNA sequence: TGCGCCAGCAGCTTCGGGACGGGAATTTCCTACAATGAGCAGTTCTTC.